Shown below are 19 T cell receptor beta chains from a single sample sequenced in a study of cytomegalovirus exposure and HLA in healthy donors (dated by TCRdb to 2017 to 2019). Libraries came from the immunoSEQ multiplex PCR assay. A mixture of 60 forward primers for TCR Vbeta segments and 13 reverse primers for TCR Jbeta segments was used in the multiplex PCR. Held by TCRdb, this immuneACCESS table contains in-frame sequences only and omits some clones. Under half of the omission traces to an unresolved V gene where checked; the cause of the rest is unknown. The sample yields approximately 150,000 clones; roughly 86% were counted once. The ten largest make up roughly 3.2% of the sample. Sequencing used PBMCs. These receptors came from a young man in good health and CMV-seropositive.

The CDR3 here is CASGQWASMNTEAFF. CDR3 nucleotides: TGTGCCAGCGGACAATGGGCCAGCATGAACACTGAAGCTTTCTTT. The chain uses TRBV6-5 and TRBJ1-1; maybe TRBD1 (5 bases). This CDR3 has 15 amino acids. Looked up from germline, CDR1 is MNHEY and CDR2 is SVGAGI. Trimming cost V 8 bases and J 0 bases, with 16 bases left between them.

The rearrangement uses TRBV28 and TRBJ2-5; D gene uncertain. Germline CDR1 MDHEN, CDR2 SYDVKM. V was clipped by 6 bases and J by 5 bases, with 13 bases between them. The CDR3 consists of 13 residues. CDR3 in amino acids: CASRSTPGETQYF. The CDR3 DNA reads TGTGCCAGCAGATCTACCCCCGGGGAGACCCAGTACTTC.

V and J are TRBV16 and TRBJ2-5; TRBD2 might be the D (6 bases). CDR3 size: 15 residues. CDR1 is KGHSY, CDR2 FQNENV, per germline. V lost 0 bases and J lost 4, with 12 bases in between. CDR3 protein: CASSQSGDSVETQYF. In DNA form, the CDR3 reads TGTGCCAGCAGCCAATCCGGGGACTCCGTAGAGACCCAGTACTTC. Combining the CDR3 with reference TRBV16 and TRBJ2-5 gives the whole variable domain GEEVAQTPKHLVRGEGQKAKLYCAPIKGHSYVFWYQQVLKNEFKFLISFQNENVFDETGMPKERFSAKCLPNSPCSLEIQATKLEDSAVYFCASSQSGDSVETQYFGPGTRLLVL.

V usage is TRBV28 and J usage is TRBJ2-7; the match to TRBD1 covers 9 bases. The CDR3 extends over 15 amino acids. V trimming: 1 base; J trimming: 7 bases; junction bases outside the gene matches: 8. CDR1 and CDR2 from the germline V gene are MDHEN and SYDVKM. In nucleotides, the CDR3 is TGTGCCAGCAGTTTATACGGGACAGGGTCTGAAGAGCAGTACTTC. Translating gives CASSLYGTGSEEQYF.

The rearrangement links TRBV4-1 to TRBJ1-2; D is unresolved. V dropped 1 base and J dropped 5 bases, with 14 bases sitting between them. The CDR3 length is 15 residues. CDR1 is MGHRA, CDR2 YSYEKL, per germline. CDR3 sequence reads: CASSQGGGEGYGYTF. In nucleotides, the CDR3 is TGCGCCAGCAGCCAAGGGGGAGGAGAGGGTTATGGCTACACCTTC.

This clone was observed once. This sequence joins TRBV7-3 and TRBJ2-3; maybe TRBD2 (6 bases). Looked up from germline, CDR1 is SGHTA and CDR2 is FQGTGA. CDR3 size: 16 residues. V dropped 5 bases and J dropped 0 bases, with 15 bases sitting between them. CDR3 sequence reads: CASSLLGGTSTDTQYF. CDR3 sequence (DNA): TGTGCCAGCAGCCTCCTAGGTGGGACTAGCACAGATACGCAGTATTTT.

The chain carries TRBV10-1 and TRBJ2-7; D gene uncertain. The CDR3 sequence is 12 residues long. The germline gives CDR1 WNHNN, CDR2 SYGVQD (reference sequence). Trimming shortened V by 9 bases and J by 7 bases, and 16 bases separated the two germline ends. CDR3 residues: CARGDPLGEQYF. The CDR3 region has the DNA TGCGCCAGGGGTGACCCCCTCGGGGAGCAGTACTTC.

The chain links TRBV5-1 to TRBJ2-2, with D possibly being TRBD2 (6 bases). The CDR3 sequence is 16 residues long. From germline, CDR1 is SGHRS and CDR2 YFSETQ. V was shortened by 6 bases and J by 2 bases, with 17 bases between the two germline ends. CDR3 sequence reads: CASTLGTPPNTGELFF. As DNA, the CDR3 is TGCGCCAGCACACTAGGGACTCCTCCTAACACCGGGGAGCTGTTTTTT.

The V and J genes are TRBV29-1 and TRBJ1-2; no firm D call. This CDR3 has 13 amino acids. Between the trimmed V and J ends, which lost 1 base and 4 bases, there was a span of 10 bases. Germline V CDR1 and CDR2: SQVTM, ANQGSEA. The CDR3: CSVEVLGFYGYTF. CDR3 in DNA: TGCAGCGTTGAAGTGCTAGGCTTCTATGGCTACACCTTC. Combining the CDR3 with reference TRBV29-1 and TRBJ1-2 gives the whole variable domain SAVISQKPSRDICQRGTSLTIQCQVDSQVTMMFWYRQQPGQSLTLIATANQGSEATYESGFVIDKFPISRPNLTFSTLTVSNMSPEDSSIYLCSVEVLGFYGYTFGSGTRLTVV.

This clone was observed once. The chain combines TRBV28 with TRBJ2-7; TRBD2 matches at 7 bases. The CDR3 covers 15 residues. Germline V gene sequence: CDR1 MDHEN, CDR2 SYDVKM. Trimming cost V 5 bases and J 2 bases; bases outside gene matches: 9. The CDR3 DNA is TGTGCCAGCAGTCAAGGGGCCAGCGGGGCCTACGAGCAGTACTTC. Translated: CASSQGASGAYEQYF.

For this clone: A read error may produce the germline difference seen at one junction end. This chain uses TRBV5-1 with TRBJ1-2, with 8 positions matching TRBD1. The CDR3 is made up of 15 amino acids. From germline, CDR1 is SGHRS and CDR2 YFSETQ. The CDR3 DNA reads TGCGCCAGCAGCTTGGTCCAGGGGGCAGAATATGGCTATACCTTC. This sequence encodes CASSLVQGAEYGYTF.

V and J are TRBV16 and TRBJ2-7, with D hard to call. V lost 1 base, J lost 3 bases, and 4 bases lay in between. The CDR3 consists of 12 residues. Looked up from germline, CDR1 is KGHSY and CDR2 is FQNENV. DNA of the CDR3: TGTGCCAGCAGCCAATTATTCTACGAGCAGTACTTC. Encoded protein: CASSQLFYEQYF.

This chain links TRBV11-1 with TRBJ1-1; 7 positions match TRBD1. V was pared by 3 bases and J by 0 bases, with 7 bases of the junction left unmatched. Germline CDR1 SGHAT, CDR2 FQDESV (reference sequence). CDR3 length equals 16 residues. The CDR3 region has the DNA TGTGCCAGCAGCTTTGGGACAGCCGCTATGAACACTGAAGCTTTCTTT. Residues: CASSFGTAAMNTEAFF.

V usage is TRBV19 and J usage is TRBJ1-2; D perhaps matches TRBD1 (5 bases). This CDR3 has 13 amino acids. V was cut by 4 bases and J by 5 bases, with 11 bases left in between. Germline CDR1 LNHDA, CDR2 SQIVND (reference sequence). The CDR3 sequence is CASSTDNPYGYTF. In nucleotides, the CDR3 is TGTGCCAGTAGTACGGACAACCCATATGGCTACACCTTC.

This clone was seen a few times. The CDR3 DNA reads TGCAGCGTTGAAATGCGGTACAATGAGCAGTTCTTC. Its protein is CSVEMRYNEQFF. V and J are TRBV29-1 and TRBJ2-1, with unresolved D. There are 12 residues in the CDR3. Germline V lookup: CDR1 SQVTM, CDR2 ANQGSEA. Trimming left V 2 bases short and J 4 bases short, with 6 bases between.

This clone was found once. CDR3 residues: CASSYSGSGRVSEQYF. The CDR3 DNA reads TGTGCCAGCAGTTACTCTGGGAGCGGGAGAGTGAGCGAGCAGTACTTC. The chain couples TRBV6-5 to TRBJ2-7; 8 bases fit TRBD2. CDR3 length: 16 amino acids. CDR1 and CDR2 (germline): MNHEY, SVGAGI. The V and J ends lost 0 bases and 6 bases, in that order; junction bases with no gene match: 10.

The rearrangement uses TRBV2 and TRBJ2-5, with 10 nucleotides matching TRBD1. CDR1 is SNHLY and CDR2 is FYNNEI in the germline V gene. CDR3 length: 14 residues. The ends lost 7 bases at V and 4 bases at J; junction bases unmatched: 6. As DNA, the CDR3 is TGTGCCAGCATACGGGACAGGGGAGTAGAGACCCAGTACTTC. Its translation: CASIRDRGVETQYF. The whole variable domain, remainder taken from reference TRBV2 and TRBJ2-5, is EPEVTQTPSHQVTQMGQEVILRCVPISNHLYFYWYRQILGQKVEFLVSFYNNEISEKSEIFDDQFSVERPDGSNFTLKIRSTKLEDSAMYFCASIRDRGVETQYFGPGTRLLVL.

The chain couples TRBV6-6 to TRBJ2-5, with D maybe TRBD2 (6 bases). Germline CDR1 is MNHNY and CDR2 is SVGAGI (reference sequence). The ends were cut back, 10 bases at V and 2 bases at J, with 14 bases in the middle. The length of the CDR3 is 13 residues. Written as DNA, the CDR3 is TGTGCCACCACACCCAGCGGGCAAGAGACCCAGTACTTC. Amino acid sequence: CATTPSGQETQYF.

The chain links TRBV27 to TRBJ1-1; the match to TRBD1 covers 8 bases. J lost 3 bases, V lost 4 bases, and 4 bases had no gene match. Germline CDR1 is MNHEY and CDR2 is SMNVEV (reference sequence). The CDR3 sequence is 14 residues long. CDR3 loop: CASSSAGGHTEAFF. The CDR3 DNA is TGTGCCAGCAGTTCCGCAGGGGGCCACACTGAAGCTTTCTTT.